These 27 T cell receptor beta chains originate from one sample sequenced in a study of early T cells in non-severe SARS-CoV-2 infection. In TCRdb, the 5' RACE reads were re-called with MiXCR into one record per CDR3 protein. The table has 49,000 or so distinct CDR3 sequences, under 7% seen once. This specimen was whole blood, taken at baseline. The receptors originated from an adult who was a healthcare worker with PCR-confirmed SARS-CoV-2 infection or an uninfected control (not recorded which).

This clonotype occurred many times. The chain carries TRBV12-3 or TRBV12-4 and TRBJ2-6; D unresolved. V was shortened by 3 bases and J by 4 bases, with 7 bases between the two germline ends. The CDR3 runs to 14 residues. CDR3 in amino acids: CASSLQLGANVLTF. The CDR3 DNA reads TGTGCCAGCAGTTTGCAGTTGGGGGCCAACGTCCTGACTTTC.

Many counts were recorded for this clonotype. V and J are TRBV4-3 and TRBJ2-7; D not resolved. V was pared by 1 base and J by 5 bases, with 12 bases between. Germline CDR1 LGHNA, CDR2 YSLEER. The CDR3 runs 14 residues. CDR3 residues: CASSQVGYPDEQYF. CDR3 coding DNA: TGCGCCAGCAGCCAAGTAGGCTATCCCGACGAGCAGTACTTC.

This clonotype occurred many times. This rearrangement joins TRBV20-1 to TRBJ2-1; 8 bases align to TRBD2. Germline lookup yields CDR1 DFQATT and CDR2 SNEGSKA (reference sequence). The CDR3 has 14 amino acids. Trimming at V came to 4 bases and at J to 4 bases, leaving 6 bases not matched to a gene. Written as DNA, the CDR3 is TGCAGTGCTAATAGCGGGGAAAAGTACAATGAGCAGTTCTTC. This gives the protein CSANSGEKYNEQFF.

This clonotype was seen a few times. This chain uses TRBV29-1 with TRBJ1-4; no clear D gene. This CDR3 has 15 amino acids. The germline gives CDR1 SQVTM, CDR2 ANQGSEA. V was trimmed by 4 bases and J by 0 bases, leaving 12 bases between them. CDR3 sequence reads: CSVGSGGATNEKLFF. CDR3 nucleotide sequence: TGCAGCGTTGGATCGGGAGGCGCAACTAATGAAAAACTGTTTTTT.

The table lists this clonotype with many counts. This chain connects TRBV2 to TRBJ2-5, with D possibly called TRBD1 or TRBD2 (6 bases each). The V and J ends lost 2 bases and 0 bases respectively, with 13 bases between them. This CDR3 is 16 amino acids long. Germline CDR1 SNHLY, CDR2 FYNNEI. The CDR3 region has the DNA TGTGCCAGCAGTGAAACTTTAGGGGGGAACCAAGAGACCCAGTACTTC. Translation: CASSETLGGNQETQYF.

Only a few counts were recorded for this clonotype. The chain links TRBV14 to TRBJ1-1; 7 bases agree with TRBD1. The CDR3 has 14 residues. Germline V CDR1 and CDR2: SGHDN, FVKESK. V shed 1 base and J 5 bases; nucleotides not matched to a gene: 4. In DNA form, the CDR3 reads TGTGCCAGCAGCCAAGTGGCAGGGGGAACTGAAGCTTTCTTT. Translating gives CASSQVAGGTEAFF. The full variable domain, rest sourced from reference TRBV14 and TRBJ1-1, is EAGVTQFPSHSVIEKGQTVTLRCDPISGHDNLYWYRRVMGKEIKFLLHFVKESKQDESGMPNNRFLAERTGGTYSTLKVQPAELEDSGVYFCASSQVAGGTEAFFGQGTRLTVV.

V is TRBV28 and J is TRBJ1-4; no definite D call. This CDR3 has 17 amino acids. The V gene's germline CDR1 is MDHEN and CDR2 SYDVKM. V lost 5 bases and J 1 base, leaving 17 bases between the germline ends. The CDR3 region has the DNA TGTGCCAGCAGTCCCGGACGAGGGCCCCGAACTAATGAAAAACTGTTTTTT. This codes for CASSPGRGPRTNEKLFF.

This clonotype was observed at least ten times. The chain recombines TRBV7-2 with TRBJ2-7; D unclear. The V end was cut by 4 bases, the J end by 3 bases, with 7 bases between. CDR1 and CDR2 (germline): SGHTA, FQGNSA. The CDR3 contains 12 residues. The chain's CDR3 is CASSYGLYEQYF. The CDR3 DNA reads TGTGCCAGCAGCTACGGGCTCTACGAGCAGTACTTC.

In its sample, this clonotype was seen many times. The chain couples TRBV7-2 to TRBJ2-1; 11 nucleotides match TRBD1. Germline V gene sequence: CDR1 SGHTA, CDR2 FQGNSA. Trimming at V came to 4 bases and at J to 4 bases, leaving 3 bases not matched to a gene. This CDR3 contains 15 residues. The DNA for the CDR3 is TGTGCCAGCAGCTCCGGGACAGGGGGTTACAATGAGCAGTTCTTC. Protein sequence: CASSSGTGGYNEQFF.

The chain employs TRBV5-1 and TRBJ2-3; 8 nucleotides agree with TRBD1. V dropped 7 bases and J dropped 1; count of bases not matched to a gene: 5. Germline loops: CDR1 SGHRS, CDR2 YFSETQ. This CDR3 spans 14 amino acids. The CDR3 sequence: CASLQGAGTDTQYF. The CDR3 DNA sequence: TGCGCCAGCCTTCAGGGGGCAGGCACAGATACGCAGTATTTT.

This clonotype appeared many times. The V and J genes are TRBV5-1 and TRBJ1-2, with D possibly being TRBD1 (5 bases). Trimming removed 0 bases from V and 6 bases from J, with 15 bases in between. Germline V gene lookup returns CDR1 SGHRS and CDR2 YFSETQ. The CDR3 runs 15 residues. This chain's CDR3 is CASSLVSGTRNGYTF. In DNA form, the CDR3 reads TGCGCCAGCAGCTTGGTGTCCGGGACGAGGAATGGCTACACCTTC.

This clonotype was recorded many times. This chain uses TRBV6-6 with TRBJ1-2; D is unresolved. The V end was cut by 0 bases, the J end by 4 bases, with 12 bases between. CDR1 is MNHNY and CDR2 is SVGAGI in the germline V gene (reference sequence). This CDR3 has 15 residues. CDR3 DNA: TGTGCCAGCAGTTACTCGACGGCAGCCTCCTATGGCTACACCTTC. Translation: CASSYSTAASYGYTF.

This clonotype was picked up a small number of times. The chain combines TRBV7-3 with TRBJ2-7; D is ambiguous. The germline V gene encodes CDR1 SGHTA and CDR2 FQGTGA. The CDR3 consists of 13 residues. V was trimmed by 0 bases and J by 5 bases, leaving 8 bases between them. CDR3 nucleotide sequence: TGTGCCAGCAGCTTAACTCTTCGGGACGAGCAGTACTTC. It yields the protein CASSLTLRDEQYF.

This clonotype appeared many times. This chain connects TRBV11-2 to TRBJ1-6, with 12 bases fitting TRBD1. The V and J ends lost 5 bases and 11 bases, in that order; junction bases with no gene match: 10. Germline V CDR1 and CDR2: SGHAT, FQNNGV. This CDR3 comprises 16 residues. CDR3 sequence reads: CASSPIAGTGGPPLHF. DNA of the CDR3: TGTGCCAGCAGCCCAATCGCCGGGACAGGGGGCCCACCCCTCCACTTT.

CDR3 sequence (DNA): TGCAGCGTTGAGGAAGCAGGGGCCTCCTACGAGCAGTACTTC. Its translation is CSVEEAGASYEQYF. J is TRBJ2-7 and V is TRBV29-1; D possibly corresponds to TRBD1 (6 bases). The CDR3 covers 14 residues. V lost 3 bases to trimming and J lost 0 bases, with 12 bases between them. Germline-derived CDR1 and CDR2 are SQVTM and ANQGSEA.

This clonotype was picked up a small number of times. This rearrangement joins TRBV6-2 or TRBV6-3 to TRBJ1-5; tentative D call: TRBD1 (5 bases). The germline gives CDR1 MNHEY, CDR2 SVGEGT. The CDR3 totals 16 residues. Trimming pared 5 bases from V and 3 bases from J, leaving 17 bases between. Here the CDR3 DNA reads TGTGCCAGCAGTCCTTCGGACACCCGCTTCAATCAGCCCCAGCATTTT. This translates into CASSPSDTRFNQPQHF.

This clonotype appeared a few times. The gene calls are TRBV27 and TRBJ2-3; 7 positions agree with TRBD2. CDR1 is MNHEY, CDR2 SMNVEV, per germline (reference sequence). The V gene end was trimmed by 5 bases and the J gene end by 2 bases; junction bases not matched to a gene: 10. The CDR3 consists of 16 residues. CDR3 amino acids: CASSVQRGTNTDTQYF. For the CDR3, the DNA is TGTGCCAGCAGTGTCCAGAGAGGGACTAACACAGATACGCAGTATTTT.

This clonotype was found many times. The V gene is TRBV20-1, the J gene TRBJ2-1, with 9 bases fitting TRBD1. The CDR3 runs to 15 residues. Trimming removed 2 bases from V and 2 bases from J; junction bases left unmatched: 4. CDR1 is DFQATT and CDR2 is SNEGSKA in the germline V gene (reference sequence). The CDR3 is CSARTYRGPYNEQFF. The CDR3 DNA reads TGCAGTGCTAGAACATACAGGGGGCCCTACAATGAGCAGTTCTTC.

The chain couples TRBV12-3 or TRBV12-4 to TRBJ2-7; D possibly corresponds to TRBD1 (5 bases). This CDR3 is built from 14 residues. V gave up 5 bases and J gave up 0 bases, with 11 bases separating them. The DNA of the CDR3 is TGTGCCAGCAGTCGACAGATTAGCTCCTACGAGCAGTACTTC. Its protein is CASSRQISSYEQYF.

This clonotype has ten or more counts. J is TRBJ1-2 and V is TRBV29-1; maybe TRBD1 (5 bases). Looked up from germline, CDR1 is SQVTM and CDR2 is ANQGSEA. This CDR3 region has 12 residues. Trimming took 3 bases from V and 2 from J, leaving 7 bases between them. CDR3 amino acids: CSVDPGNYGYTF. CDR3 nucleotide sequence: TGCAGCGTTGATCCAGGGAACTATGGCTACACCTTC.

Notes on this clonotype: The junction departs from germline at one end; a sequencing error may be responsible. J is TRBJ2-1 and V is TRBV12-3 or TRBV12-4, with a possible D match to TRBD2 (6 bases). CDR3 size: 16 residues. The DNA for the CDR3 is TGTGCCAGCAGTTTAGATGGCGGGATCATGGGAAATGAGCTGTTCTTC. Translating gives CASSLDGGIMGNELFF.

In its sample, this clonotype was seen a few times. The chain couples TRBV11-2 to TRBJ2-1, with 11 bases matching TRBD2. The V gene's germline CDR1 is SGHAT and CDR2 FQNNGV. This CDR3 contains 15 residues. V gave up 3 bases and J gave up 7 bases; unmatched junction bases: 5. The CDR3 here is CASSLSGLAENEQFF. The CDR3 region has the DNA TGTGCCAGCAGCTTGTCGGGACTAGCGGAGAATGAGCAGTTCTTC.

This clonotype was detected only a few times. The chain carries TRBV12-3 or TRBV12-4 and TRBJ2-5, with 7 bases identical to TRBD2. V shed 6 bases and J 4 bases; nucleotides not matched to a gene: 11. The CDR3 length is 15 residues. CDR3 residues: CASSLPGGGGETQYF. The CDR3 DNA reads TGTGCCAGCAGCCTCCCGGGCGGGGGAGGAGAGACCCAGTACTTC.

V gene TRBV7-9 combines with J gene TRBJ2-3; 9 bases fit TRBD2. Per germline, CDR1 SEHNR and CDR2 FQNEAQ (reference sequence). Unmatched junction bases numbered 6, after V lost 1 base and J lost 7 bases. The CDR3 covers 15 residues. The CDR3 nucleotides read TGTGCCAGCAGCTTAGGCGGGGGGGCCGATAATACGCAGTATTTT. Its translation: CASSLGGGADNTQYF.

This clonotype was detected ten times or more. This sequence joins TRBV28 and TRBJ2-2; possibly TRBD1 for D (7 bases). Deletions cut 8 bases from V and 0 bases from J, with 16 bases between. Germline V gene lookup returns CDR1 MDHEN and CDR2 SYDVKM. This CDR3 contains 16 residues. The CDR3: CASSGGLRANTGELFF. CDR3 in DNA: TGTGCCAGCTCAGGGGGACTTCGAGCGAACACCGGGGAGCTGTTTTTT.

In its sample, this clonotype was seen a few times. The chain recombines TRBV4-3 with TRBJ1-6; 7 bases are shared with TRBD1. CDR3 length: 14 residues. The V and J ends lost 4 bases and 9 bases, in that order; junction bases with no gene match: 6. Germline V lookup: CDR1 LGHNA, CDR2 YSLEER. CDR3 amino acids: CASSPTGFGSPLHF. CDR3 DNA: TGCGCCAGCAGCCCGACAGGGTTTGGTTCACCCCTCCACTTT.

This clonotype has at least ten counts. The chain recombines TRBV6-2 or TRBV6-3 with TRBJ1-1, with 9 bases that match TRBD1. The CDR3 length is 14 residues. Germline values: CDR1 MNHEY, CDR2 SVGEGT. J gave up 6 bases and V 6 bases, and 8 bases lay outside the gene matches. CDR3 region: CASRPGQGTAEAFF. Here the CDR3 DNA reads TGTGCCAGCAGGCCCGGACAGGGGACGGCTGAAGCTTTCTTT.